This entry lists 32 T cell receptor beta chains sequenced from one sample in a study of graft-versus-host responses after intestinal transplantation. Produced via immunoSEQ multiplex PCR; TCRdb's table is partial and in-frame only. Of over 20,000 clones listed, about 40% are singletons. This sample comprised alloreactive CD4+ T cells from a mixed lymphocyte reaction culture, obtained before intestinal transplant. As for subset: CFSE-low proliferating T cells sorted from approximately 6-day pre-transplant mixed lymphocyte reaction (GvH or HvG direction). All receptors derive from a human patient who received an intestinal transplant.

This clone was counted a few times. The CDR3, as DNA: TGTGCCAGCTCACCCCTCGACAGCTCTGGAAACACCATATATTTT. Protein product: CASSPLDSSGNTIYF. The chain employs TRBV18 and TRBJ1-3, with D maybe TRBD1 (5 bases). Trimming removed 3 bases from V and 0 bases from J, with 9 bases in between. CDR3 length equals 15 residues. Germline CDR1 KGHSH, CDR2 LQKENI.

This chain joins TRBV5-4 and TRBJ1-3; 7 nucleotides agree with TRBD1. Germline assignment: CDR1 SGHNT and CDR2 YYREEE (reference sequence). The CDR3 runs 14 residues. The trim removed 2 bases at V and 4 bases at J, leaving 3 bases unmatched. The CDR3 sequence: CASSLTGVGNTIYF. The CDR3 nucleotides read TGTGCCAGCAGCTTAACAGGGGTCGGAAACACCATATATTTT.

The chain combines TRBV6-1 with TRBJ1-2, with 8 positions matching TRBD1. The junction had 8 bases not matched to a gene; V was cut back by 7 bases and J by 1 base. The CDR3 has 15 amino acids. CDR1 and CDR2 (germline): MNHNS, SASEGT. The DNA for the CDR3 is TGTGCCAGCATTCTAGGACAGGGAAATAACTATGGCTACACCTTC. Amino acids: CASILGQGNNYGYTF.

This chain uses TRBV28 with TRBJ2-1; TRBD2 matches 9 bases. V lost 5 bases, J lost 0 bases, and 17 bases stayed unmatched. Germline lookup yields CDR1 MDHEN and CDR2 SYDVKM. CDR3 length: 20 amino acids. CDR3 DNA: TGTGCCAGCAGTGCCCAGACTGGACTAGCGAAGAGTTTCTCCTACAATGAGCAGTTCTTC. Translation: CASSAQTGLAKSFSYNEQFF.

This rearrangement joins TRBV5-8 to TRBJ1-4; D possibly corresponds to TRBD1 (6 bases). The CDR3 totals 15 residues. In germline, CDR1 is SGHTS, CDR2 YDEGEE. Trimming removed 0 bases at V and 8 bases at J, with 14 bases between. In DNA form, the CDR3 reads TGTGCCAGCAGCTTGGCGGGCAGGGGCGGAGAAAAACTGTTTTTT. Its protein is CASSLAGRGGEKLFF.

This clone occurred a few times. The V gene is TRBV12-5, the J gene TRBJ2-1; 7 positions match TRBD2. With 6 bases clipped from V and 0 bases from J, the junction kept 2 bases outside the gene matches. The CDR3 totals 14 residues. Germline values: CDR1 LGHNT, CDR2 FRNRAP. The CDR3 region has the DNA TGTGCTAGTGGACTAGCGTACTCCTACAATGAGCAGTTCTTC. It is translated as CASGLAYSYNEQFF.

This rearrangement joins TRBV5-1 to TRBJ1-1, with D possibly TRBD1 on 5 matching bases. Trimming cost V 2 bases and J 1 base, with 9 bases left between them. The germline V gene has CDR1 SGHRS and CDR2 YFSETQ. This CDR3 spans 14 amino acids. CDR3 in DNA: TGCGCCAGCAGCTTAAGACAGACGAACACTGAAGCTTTCTTT. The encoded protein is CASSLRQTNTEAFF.

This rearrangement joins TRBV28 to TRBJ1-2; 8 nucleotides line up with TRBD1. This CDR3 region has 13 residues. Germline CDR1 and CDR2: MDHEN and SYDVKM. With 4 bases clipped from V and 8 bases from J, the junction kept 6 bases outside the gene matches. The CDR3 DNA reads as TGTGCCAGCAGTTCAGGGGGCGCGGGGGGCTACACCTTC. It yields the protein CASSSGGAGGYTF.

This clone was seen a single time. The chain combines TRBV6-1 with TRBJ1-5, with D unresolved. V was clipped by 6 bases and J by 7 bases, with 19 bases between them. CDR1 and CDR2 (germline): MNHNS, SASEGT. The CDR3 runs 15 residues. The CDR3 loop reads CASSATGISGQPQHF. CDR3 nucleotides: TGTGCCAGCAGCGCGACGGGAATTTCGGGGCAGCCCCAGCATTTT.

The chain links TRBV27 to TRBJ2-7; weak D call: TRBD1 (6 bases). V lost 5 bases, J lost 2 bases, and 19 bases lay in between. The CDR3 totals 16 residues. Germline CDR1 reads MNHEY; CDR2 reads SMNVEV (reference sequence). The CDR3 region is CASSLKTGTYPYEQYF. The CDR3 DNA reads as TGTGCCAGCAGTCTCAAAACCGGGACATACCCCTACGAGCAGTACTTC.

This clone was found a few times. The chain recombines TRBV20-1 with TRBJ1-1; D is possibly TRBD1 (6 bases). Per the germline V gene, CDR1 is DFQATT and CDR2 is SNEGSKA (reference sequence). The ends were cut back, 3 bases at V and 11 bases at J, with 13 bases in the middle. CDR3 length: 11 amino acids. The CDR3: CSASRGAAAFF. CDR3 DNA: TGCAGTGCTAGCAGGGGAGCGGCTGCTTTCTTT.

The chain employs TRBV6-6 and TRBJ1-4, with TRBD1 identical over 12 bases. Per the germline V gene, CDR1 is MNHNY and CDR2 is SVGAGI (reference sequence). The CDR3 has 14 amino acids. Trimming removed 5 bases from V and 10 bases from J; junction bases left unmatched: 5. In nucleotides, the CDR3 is TGTGCCAGCAGTACTACGGGACAGGGGGCAAAACTGTTTTTT. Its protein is CASSTTGQGAKLFF.

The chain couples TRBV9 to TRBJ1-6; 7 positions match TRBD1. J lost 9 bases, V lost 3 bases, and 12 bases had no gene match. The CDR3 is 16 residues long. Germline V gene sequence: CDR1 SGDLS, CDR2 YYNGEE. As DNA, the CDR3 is TGTGCCAGCAGCGGCGCGGCGGGACAGCTTGCTTCACCCCTCCACTTT. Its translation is CASSGAAGQLASPLHF.

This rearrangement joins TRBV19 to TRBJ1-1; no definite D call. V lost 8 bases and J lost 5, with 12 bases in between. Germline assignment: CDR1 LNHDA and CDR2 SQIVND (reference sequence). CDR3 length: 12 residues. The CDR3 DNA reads TGTGCCAGTTGGTCGCGTAAGACTGAAGCTTTCTTT. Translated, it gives CASWSRKTEAFF.

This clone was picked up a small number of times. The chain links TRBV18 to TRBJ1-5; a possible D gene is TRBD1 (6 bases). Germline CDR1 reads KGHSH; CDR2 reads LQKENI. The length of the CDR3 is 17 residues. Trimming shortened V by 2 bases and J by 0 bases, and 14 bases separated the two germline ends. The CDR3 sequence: CASSPSWDTNSNQPQHF. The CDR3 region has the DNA TGTGCCAGCTCACCATCTTGGGACACCAATAGCAATCAGCCCCAGCATTTT.

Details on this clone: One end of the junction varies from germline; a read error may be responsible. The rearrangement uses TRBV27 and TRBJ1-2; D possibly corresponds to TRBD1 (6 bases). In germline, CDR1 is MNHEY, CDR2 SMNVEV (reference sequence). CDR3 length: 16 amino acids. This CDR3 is CASRLTIGTPSTGYTF. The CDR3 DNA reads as TGTGCCAGCCGTTTAACTATCGGGACACCTTCGACTGGCTACACCTTC.

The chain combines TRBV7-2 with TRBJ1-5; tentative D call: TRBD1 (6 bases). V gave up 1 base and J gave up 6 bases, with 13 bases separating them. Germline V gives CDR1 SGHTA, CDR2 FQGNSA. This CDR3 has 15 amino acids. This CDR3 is CASSLGSGGGQPQHF. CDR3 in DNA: TGTGCCAGCAGCTTAGGTTCGGGGGGCGGTCAGCCCCAGCATTTT.

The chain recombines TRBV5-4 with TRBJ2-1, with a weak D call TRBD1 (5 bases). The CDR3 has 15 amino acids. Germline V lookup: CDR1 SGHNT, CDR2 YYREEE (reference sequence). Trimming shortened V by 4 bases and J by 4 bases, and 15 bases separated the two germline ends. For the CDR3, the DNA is TGTGCCAGCAGCAAGACGACAGCCGTATACAATGAGCAGTTCTTC. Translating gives CASSKTTAVYNEQFF.

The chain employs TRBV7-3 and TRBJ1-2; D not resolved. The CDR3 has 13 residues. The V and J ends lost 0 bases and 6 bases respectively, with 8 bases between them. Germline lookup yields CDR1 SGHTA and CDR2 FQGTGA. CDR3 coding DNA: TGTGCCAGCAGCTTAACACGGGATAATGGCTACACCTTC. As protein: CASSLTRDNGYTF.

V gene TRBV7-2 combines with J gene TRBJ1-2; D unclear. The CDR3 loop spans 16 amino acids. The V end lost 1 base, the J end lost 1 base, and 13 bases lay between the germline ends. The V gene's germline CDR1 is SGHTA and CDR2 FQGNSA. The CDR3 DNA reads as TGTGCCAGCAGCTTAGAACAGTCAGCTTTTAACTATGGCTACACCTTC. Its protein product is CASSLEQSAFNYGYTF.

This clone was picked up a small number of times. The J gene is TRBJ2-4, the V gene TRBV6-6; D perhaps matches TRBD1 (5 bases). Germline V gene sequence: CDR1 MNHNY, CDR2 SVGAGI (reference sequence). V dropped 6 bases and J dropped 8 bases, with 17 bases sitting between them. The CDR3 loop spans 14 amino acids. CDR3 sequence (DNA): TGTGCCAGCAGGAGTCTCAGGGTTTTCGACATTCAGTACTTC. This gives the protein CASRSLRVFDIQYF.

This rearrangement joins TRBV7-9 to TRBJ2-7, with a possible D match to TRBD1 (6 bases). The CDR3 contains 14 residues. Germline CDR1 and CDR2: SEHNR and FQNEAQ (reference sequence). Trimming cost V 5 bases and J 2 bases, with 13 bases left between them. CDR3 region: CASSRVQGPYEQYF. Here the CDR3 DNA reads TGTGCCAGCAGCCGGGTCCAGGGGCCCTACGAGCAGTACTTC.

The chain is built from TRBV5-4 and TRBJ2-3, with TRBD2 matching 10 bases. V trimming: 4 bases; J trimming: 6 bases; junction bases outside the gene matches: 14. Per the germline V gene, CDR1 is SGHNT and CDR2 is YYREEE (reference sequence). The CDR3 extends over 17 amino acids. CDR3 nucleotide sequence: TGTGCCAGCAGCCGGGAGCCTCAGGCTAGCGGGAGTGATACGCAGTATTTT. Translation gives CASSREPQASGSDTQYF.

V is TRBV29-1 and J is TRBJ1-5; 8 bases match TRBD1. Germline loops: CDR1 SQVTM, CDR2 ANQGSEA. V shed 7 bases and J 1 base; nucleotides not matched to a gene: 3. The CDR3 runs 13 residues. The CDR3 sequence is CSARTGSNQPQHF. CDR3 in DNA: TGCAGCGCTCGGACAGGGAGCAATCAGCCCCAGCATTTT. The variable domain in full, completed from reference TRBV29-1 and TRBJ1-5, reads SAVISQKPSRDICQRGTSLTIQCQVDSQVTMMFWYRQQPGQSLTLIATANQGSEATYESGFVIDKFPISRPNLTFSTLTVSNMSPEDSSIYLCSARTGSNQPQHFGDGTRLSIL.

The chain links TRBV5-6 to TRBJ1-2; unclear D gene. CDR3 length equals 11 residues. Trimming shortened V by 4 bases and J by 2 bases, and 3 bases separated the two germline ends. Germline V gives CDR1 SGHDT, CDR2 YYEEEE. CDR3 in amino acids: CASSGNYGYTF. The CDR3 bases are TGTGCCAGCAGCGGCAACTATGGCTACACCTTC. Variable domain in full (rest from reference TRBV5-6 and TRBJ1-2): DAGVTQSPTHLIKTRGQQVTLRCSPKSGHDTVSWYQQALGQGPQFIFQYYEEEERQRGNFPDRFSGHQFPNYSSELNVNALLLGDSALYLCASSGNYGYTFGSGTRLTVV.

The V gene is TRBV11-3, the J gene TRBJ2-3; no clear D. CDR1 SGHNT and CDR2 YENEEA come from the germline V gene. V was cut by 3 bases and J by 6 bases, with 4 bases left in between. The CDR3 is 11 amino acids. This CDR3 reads CASSLYDTQYF. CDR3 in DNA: TGTGCCAGCAGCTTGTATGATACGCAGTATTTT.

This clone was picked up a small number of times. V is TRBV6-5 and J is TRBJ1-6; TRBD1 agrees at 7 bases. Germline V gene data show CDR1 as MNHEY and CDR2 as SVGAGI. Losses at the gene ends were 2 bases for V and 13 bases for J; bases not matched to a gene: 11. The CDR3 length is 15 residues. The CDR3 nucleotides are TGTGCCAGCAGTTACGGAGGACAGGCTGTCCCTCCCCTCCACTTT. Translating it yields CASSYGGQAVPPLHF.

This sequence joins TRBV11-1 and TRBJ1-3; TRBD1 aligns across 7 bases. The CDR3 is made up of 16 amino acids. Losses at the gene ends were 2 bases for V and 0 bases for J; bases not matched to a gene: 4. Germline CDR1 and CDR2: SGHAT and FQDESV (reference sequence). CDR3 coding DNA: TGTGCCAGCAGCTTAAACAGGGGAAACTCTGGAAACACCATATATTTT. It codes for CASSLNRGNSGNTIYF.

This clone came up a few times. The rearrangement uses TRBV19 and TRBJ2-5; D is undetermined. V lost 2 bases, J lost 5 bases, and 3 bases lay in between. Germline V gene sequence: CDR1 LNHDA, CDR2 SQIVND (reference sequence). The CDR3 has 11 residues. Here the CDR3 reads CASSISETQYF. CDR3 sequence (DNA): TGTGCCAGTAGTATATCGGAGACCCAGTACTTC.

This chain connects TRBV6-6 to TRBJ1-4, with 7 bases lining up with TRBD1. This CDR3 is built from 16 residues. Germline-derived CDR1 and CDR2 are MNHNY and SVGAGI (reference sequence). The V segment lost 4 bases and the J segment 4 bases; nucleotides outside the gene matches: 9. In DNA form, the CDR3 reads TGTGCCAGCAGTTCGAACTACGGGACAGTTAATGAAAAACTGTTTTTT. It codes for CASSSNYGTVNEKLFF.

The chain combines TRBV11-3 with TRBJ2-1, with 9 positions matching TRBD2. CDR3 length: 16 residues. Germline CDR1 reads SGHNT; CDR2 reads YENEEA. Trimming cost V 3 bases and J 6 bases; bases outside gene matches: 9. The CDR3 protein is CASSLMGTSTGNEQFF. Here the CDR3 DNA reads TGTGCCAGCAGCTTGATGGGGACTAGCACCGGCAATGAGCAGTTCTTC. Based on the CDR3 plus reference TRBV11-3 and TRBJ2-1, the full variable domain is EAGVVQSPRYKIIEKKQPVAFWCNPISGHNTLYWYLQNLGQGPELLIRYENEEAVDDSQLPKDRFSAERLKGVDSTLKIQPAELGDSAVYLCASSLMGTSTGNEQFFGPGTRLTVL.

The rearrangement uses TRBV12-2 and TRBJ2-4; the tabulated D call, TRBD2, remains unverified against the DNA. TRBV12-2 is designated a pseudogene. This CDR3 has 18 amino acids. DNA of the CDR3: TGTGCAAGTCGCTTAGCGTTACTAGAGAGACTAGCCAAAAACATTCAGTACTTC. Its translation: CASRLALLERLAKNIQYF.